This T cell receptor beta chain was recovered during a study of blood T cell repertoires in COVID-19. As for the study in general: PBMCs, B-cell-depleted T cells, or T cells provided the cDNA or gDNA that made up the material.

Repertoires were generated with immunoSEQ multiplex PCR, while TCRdb's copy carries only in-frame clones and drops some. The sample includes tens of thousands of clones, about 93% of them seen just once. Trimming left V 7 bases short and J 4 bases short, with 11 bases between. Germline V gene lookup returns CDR1 MNHEY and CDR2 SVGAGI. This CDR3 region has 14 residues. Sequencing was done on a sample of peripheral blood. The chain uses TRBV6-5 and TRBJ1-6, with D possibly being TRBD1 (5 bases). This sequence was found in a woman aged 80 or over with acute or convalescent COVID-19. The CDR3 DNA sequence: TGTGCCAGCAAATTCAGGGATTATAATTCACCCCTCCACTTT. Its protein is CASKFRDYNSPLHF.